Below are 13 T cell receptor beta chains sequenced from a single sample in a study of Graves' ophthalmopathy and Graves' hyperthyroidism. The TCR beta CDR3 regions underwent amplification from RNA transcripts. A first-round RT-PCR used HTBI primers, followed by a second-round multiplex PCR. One entry per CDR3 protein results from TCRdb running MiXCR on the multiplex PCR reads. Of about 550,000 distinct CDR3 sequences listed, less than 45% were seen once; the top ten hold 3.5% to 4.5%. Specimen: peripheral blood or thyroid tissue (not recorded which). These receptors were taken from an adult man with Graves' hyperthyroidism.

This clonotype was counted many times. This chain links TRBV4-1 with TRBJ2-5, with a possible D match to TRBD1 (6 bases). The V gene's germline CDR1 is MGHRA and CDR2 YSYEKL. CDR3 length: 14 residues. V lost 1 base and J 6 bases, leaving 12 bases between the germline ends. Here the CDR3 DNA reads TGCGCCAGCAGCCAAGGGATGGGGGCGCAGACCCAGTACTTC. Protein: CASSQGMGAQTQYF.

This clonotype came up many times. The V call is TRBV6-5, the J call TRBJ1-6; weak D call: TRBD1 (6 bases). The CDR3 sequence is 12 residues long. Germline V gene lookup returns CDR1 MNHEY and CDR2 SVGAGI. V was pared by 2 bases and J by 13 bases, with 9 bases between. This chain's CDR3 is CASSYRRGPLHF. The DNA of the CDR3 is TGTGCCAGCAGTTACCGCAGGGGCCCCCTCCACTTT.

This clonotype showed up many times. The chain combines TRBV20-1 with TRBJ1-2; D ambiguous. The CDR3 sequence is 13 residues long. CDR1 and CDR2 (germline): DFQATT, SNEGSKA (reference sequence). V lost 0 bases and J 4 bases, leaving 9 bases between the germline ends. The CDR3 DNA reads as TGCAGTGCTAGAGATCCAGGTACCTATGGCTACACCTTC. Its translation: CSARDPGTYGYTF.

Comment on this clonotype: This may come from a read error, since a much larger clone is one base off. This chain joins TRBV10-2 and TRBJ1-3; no firm D call. V shed 2 bases and J shed 4 bases, with 12 bases lying between them. This CDR3 has 15 residues. Germline-derived CDR1 and CDR2 are WSHSY and SAAADI. CDR3 protein: CASSEERARGNTIYF. CDR3 sequence (DNA): TGCGCCAGCAGTGAGGAGAGGGCGAGGGGAAACACCATATATTTT.

This sequence joins TRBV19 and TRBJ2-3; 12 bases match TRBD1. Germline V gene lookup returns CDR1 LNHDA and CDR2 SQIVND (reference sequence). The CDR3 is 16 amino acids. J gave up 3 bases and V 9 bases, and 10 bases lay outside the gene matches. CDR3 loop: CASSTLGQGATDTQYF. CDR3 nucleotides: TGTGCCAGCAGCACTCTGGGACAGGGGGCAACAGATACGCAGTATTTT.

This clonotype was observed a handful of times. CDR3 nucleotide sequence: TGTGCCAGCAGCTTAGGACAGCAAACCAATCAGCCCCAGCATTTT. It yields the protein CASSLGQQTNQPQHF. The chain links TRBV11-2 to TRBJ1-5; a weak D match, TRBD1 (5 bases). The germline gives CDR1 SGHAT, CDR2 FQNNGV. This CDR3 comprises 15 residues. Between the trimmed V and J ends, which lost 1 base and 3 bases, there was a span of 10 bases.

This sequence joins TRBV7-2 and TRBJ1-2, with a possible D match to TRBD1 (6 bases). This CDR3 region has 15 residues. Germline V CDR1 and CDR2: SGHTA, FQGNSA. V lost 0 bases and J lost 8, with 16 bases in between. CDR3 coding DNA: TGTGCCAGCAGCTTAGCTGGGGGCAGTCCGGCCGGCTACACCTTC. It codes for CASSLAGGSPAGYTF.

V usage is TRBV3-1 and J usage is TRBJ2-7, with D perhaps TRBD1 (6 bases). CDR3 length: 14 residues. Germline loops: CDR1 LGHDT, CDR2 YNNKEL (reference sequence). V lost 2 bases to trimming and J lost 5 bases, with 13 bases between them. The CDR3 bases are TGTGCCAGCAGCCAAAGGAACAGGGACCACGAGCAGTACTTC. Translating it yields CASSQRNRDHEQYF.

J is TRBJ1-1 and V is TRBV19; D call uncertain. CDR1 and CDR2 from the germline V gene are LNHDA and SQIVND (reference sequence). The germline V and J ends were trimmed by 7 bases and 1 base, with 13 bases remaining between them. The CDR3 spans 14 residues. In DNA, the CDR3 is TGTGCCAGTATCGGCACCGCCTGGAACACTGAAGCTTTCTTT. The encoded protein is CASIGTAWNTEAFF. The full variable domain, rest sourced from reference TRBV19 and TRBJ1-1, is DGGITQSPKYLFRKEGQNVTLSCEQNLNHDAMYWYRQDPGQGLRLIYYSQIVNDFQKGDIAEGYSVSREKKESFPLTVTSAQKNPTAFYLCASIGTAWNTEAFFGQGTRLTVV.

This clonotype occurred many times. This chain joins TRBV20-1 and TRBJ2-7; TRBD2 is a possible D gene (6 bases). Germline V CDR1 and CDR2: DFQATT, SNEGSKA (reference sequence). The CDR3 has 13 amino acids. Trimming shortened V by 4 bases and J by 0 bases, and 10 bases separated the two germline ends. CDR3 nucleotide sequence: TGCAGTGCTACCCCCGGGAGCTCCTACGAGCAGTACTTC. This encodes CSATPGSSYEQYF.

At least ten counts were recorded for this clonotype. The rearrangement links TRBV29-1 to TRBJ1-4, with D perhaps TRBD1 (6 bases). Trimming stripped 6 bases from V and 7 bases from J, with 9 bases between. From germline, CDR1 is SQVTM and CDR2 ANQGSEA. CDR3 length equals 11 residues. DNA for the CDR3: TGCAGCGTACAAGGGGGTGAAAAACTGTTTTTT. Amino acids: CSVQGGEKLFF.

The rearrangement joins TRBV20-1 to TRBJ1-4; D is undetermined. The ends were cut back, 7 bases at V and 0 bases at J, with 15 bases in the middle. The CDR3 sequence is 15 residues long. Germline CDR1 DFQATT, CDR2 SNEGSKA (reference sequence). In DNA, the CDR3 is TGCAGTGGATCTACTGGGCCGTCAACTAATGAAAAACTGTTTTTT. Translated, it gives CSGSTGPSTNEKLFF.

This clonotype was observed a handful of times. V usage is TRBV12-3 or TRBV12-4 and J usage is TRBJ2-7, with 9 bases identical to TRBD2. This CDR3 comprises 13 residues. Germline trimming cut 4 bases from V and 5 bases from J; bases unmatched to any gene: 3. CDR3 bases: TGTGCCAGCAGTTATCTAGCGGGAAACGAGCAGTACTTC. Protein product: CASSYLAGNEQYF.